This TCR beta chain was sequenced in a study of shared clonotypes between healthy human individuals. The assay was immunoSEQ multiplex PCR, and TCRdb's table has in-frame clones only and misses some. The repertoire has 530,000 or so clones, over 60% of them found once; the top ten carry approximately 12%. In germline, CDR1 is SNHLY, CDR2 FYNNEI. The CDR3 is 12 residues long. Trimming cost V 7 bases and J 6 bases, with 10 bases left between them. This clone turned up a few times. The TCR sequence derives from a woman aged 35 to 49 in good health. Some clones in this sample may be carry-over from other donors' samples. V gene TRBV2 combines with J gene TRBJ1-5; D not certain. Sequencing used PBMCs. The CDR3 spells CASKGTFQPQHF. Written as DNA, the CDR3 is TGTGCCAGCAAGGGTACGTTTCAGCCCCAGCATTTT.